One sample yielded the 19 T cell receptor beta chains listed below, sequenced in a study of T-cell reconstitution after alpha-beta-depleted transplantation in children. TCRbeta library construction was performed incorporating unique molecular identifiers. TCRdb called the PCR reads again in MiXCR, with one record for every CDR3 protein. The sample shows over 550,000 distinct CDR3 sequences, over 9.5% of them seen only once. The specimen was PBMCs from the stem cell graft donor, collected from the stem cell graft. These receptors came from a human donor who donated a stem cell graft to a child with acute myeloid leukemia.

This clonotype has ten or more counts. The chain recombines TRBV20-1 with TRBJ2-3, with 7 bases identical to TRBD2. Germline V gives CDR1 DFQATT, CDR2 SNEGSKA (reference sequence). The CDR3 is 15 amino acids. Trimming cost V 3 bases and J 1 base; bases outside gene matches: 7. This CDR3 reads CSASSGGRGTDTQYF. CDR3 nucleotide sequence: TGCAGTGCTAGCTCCGGCGGGAGAGGCACAGATACGCAGTATTTT.

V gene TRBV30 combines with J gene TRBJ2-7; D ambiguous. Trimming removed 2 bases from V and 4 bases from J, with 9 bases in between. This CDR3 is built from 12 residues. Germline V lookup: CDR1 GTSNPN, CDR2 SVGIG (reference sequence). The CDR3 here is CAWSHGIYEQYF. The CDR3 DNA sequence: TGTGCCTGGAGTCATGGGATTTACGAGCAGTACTTC.

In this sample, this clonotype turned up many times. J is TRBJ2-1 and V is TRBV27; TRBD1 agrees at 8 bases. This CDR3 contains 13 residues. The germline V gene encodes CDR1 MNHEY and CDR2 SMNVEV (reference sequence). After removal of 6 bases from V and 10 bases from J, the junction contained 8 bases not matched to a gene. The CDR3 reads CASRQIQGAEQFF. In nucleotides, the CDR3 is TGTGCCAGCAGACAGATCCAGGGGGCCGAGCAGTTCTTC.

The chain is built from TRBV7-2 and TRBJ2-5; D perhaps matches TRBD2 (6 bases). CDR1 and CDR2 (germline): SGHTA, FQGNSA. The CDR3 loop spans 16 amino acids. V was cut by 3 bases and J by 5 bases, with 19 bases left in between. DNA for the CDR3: TGTGCCAGCAGCTTTAATAGCGGAGGGATGGCGGAGACCCAGTACTTC. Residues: CASSFNSGGMAETQYF.

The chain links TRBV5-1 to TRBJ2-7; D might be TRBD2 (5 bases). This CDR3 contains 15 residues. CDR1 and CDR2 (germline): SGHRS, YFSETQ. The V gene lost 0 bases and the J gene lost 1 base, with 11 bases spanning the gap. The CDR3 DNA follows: TGCGCCAGCAGCTTGGATGCGGGCCGATCCTACGAGCAGTACTTC. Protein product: CASSLDAGRSYEQYF.

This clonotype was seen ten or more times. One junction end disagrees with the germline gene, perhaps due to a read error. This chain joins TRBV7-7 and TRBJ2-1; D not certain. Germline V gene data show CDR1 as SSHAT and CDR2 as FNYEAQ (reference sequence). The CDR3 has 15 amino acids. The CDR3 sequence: CASSLLQDTNNEQFF. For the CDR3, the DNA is TGTGCTAGCAGCTTATTGCAGGATACTAACAATGAGCAGTTCTTC. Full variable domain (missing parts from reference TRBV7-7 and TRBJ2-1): GAGVSQSPRYKVTKRGQDVTLRCDPISSHATLYWYQQALGQGPEFLTYFNYEAQPDKSGLPSDRFSAERPEGSISTLTIQRTEQRDSAMYRCASSLLQDTNNEQFFGPGTRLTVL.

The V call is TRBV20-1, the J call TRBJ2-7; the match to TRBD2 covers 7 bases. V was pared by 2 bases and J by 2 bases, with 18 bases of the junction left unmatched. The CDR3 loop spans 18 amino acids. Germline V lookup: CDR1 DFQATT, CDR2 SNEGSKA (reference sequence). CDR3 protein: CSARFAISGLGTTYEQYF. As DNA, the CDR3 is TGCAGTGCTAGATTCGCAATATCCGGACTAGGAACTACCTACGAGCAGTACTTC.

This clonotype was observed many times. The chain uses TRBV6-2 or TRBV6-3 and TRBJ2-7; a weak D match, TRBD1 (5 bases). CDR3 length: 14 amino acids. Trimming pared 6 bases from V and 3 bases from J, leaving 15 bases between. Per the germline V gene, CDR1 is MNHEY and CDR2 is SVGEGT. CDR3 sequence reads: CASRPLAGNYEQYF. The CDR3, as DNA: TGTGCCAGCAGACCCCTCGCAGGGAACTACGAGCAGTACTTC.

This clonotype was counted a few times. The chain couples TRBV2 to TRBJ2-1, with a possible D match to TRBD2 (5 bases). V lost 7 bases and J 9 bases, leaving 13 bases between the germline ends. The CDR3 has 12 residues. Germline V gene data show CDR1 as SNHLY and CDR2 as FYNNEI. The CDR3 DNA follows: TGTGCCAGCAAGGTAGGAGGAGCTGAGCAGTTCTTC. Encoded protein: CASKVGGAEQFF.

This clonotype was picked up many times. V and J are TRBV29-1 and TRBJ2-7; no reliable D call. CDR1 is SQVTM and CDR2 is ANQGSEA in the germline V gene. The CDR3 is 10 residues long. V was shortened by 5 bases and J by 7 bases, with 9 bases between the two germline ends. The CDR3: CSVLAREQYF. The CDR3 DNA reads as TGCAGCGTTTTGGCGCGGGAGCAGTACTTC.

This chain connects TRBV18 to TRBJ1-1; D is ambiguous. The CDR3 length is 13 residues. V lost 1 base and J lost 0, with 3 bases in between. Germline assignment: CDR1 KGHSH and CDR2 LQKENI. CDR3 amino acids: CASSPHVNTEAFF. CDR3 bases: TGTGCCAGCTCACCACACGTGAACACTGAAGCTTTCTTT. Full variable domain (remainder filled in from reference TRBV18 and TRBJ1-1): NAGVMQNPRHLVRRRGQEARLRCSPMKGHSHVYWYRQLPEEGLKFMVYLQKENIIDESGMPKERFSAEFPKEGPSILRIQQVVRGDSAAYFCASSPHVNTEAFFGQGTRLTVV.

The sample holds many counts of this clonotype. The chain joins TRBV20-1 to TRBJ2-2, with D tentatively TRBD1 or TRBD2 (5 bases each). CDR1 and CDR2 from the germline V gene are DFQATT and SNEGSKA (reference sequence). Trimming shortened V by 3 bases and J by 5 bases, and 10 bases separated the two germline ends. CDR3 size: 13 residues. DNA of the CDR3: TGCAGTGCTAGCCAGAGGGGTACCGGGGAGCTGTTTTTT. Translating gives CSASQRGTGELFF.

In DNA, the CDR3 is TGTGCCTGGAGACCCGGAGATACGCAGTATTTT. This codes for CAWRPGDTQYF. This sequence joins TRBV30 and TRBJ2-3; no firm D call. Germline CDR1 reads GTSNPN; CDR2 reads SVGIG (reference sequence). The V and J ends lost 3 bases and 5 bases respectively, with 6 bases between them. CDR3 length equals 11 residues.

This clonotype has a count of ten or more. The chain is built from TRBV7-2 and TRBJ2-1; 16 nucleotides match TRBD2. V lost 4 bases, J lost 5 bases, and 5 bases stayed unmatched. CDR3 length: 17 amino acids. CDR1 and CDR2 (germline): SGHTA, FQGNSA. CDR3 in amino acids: CASSSGTSGRANNEQFF. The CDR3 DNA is TGTGCCAGCAGCTCAGGGACTAGCGGGAGGGCCAACAATGAGCAGTTCTTC. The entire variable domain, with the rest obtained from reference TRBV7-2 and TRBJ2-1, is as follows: GAGVSQSPSNKVTEKGKDVELRCDPISGHTALYWYRQSLGQGLEFLIYFQGNSAPDKSGLPSDRFSAERTGGSVSTLTIQRTQQEDSAVYLCASSSGTSGRANNEQFFGPGTRLTVL.

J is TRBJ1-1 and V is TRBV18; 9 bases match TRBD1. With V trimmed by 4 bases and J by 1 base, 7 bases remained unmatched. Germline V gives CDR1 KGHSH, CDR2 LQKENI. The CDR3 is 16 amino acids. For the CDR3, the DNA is TGTGCCAGCTCACAGGACAGGGGACGGGCGAACACTGAAGCTTTCTTT. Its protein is CASSQDRGRANTEAFF.

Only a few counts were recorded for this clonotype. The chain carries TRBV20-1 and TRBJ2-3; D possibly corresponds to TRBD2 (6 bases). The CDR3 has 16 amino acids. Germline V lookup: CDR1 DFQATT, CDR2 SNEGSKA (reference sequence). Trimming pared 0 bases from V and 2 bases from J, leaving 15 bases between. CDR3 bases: TGCAGTGCTAGAGATGAGGGACTGGAATACACAGATACGCAGTATTTT. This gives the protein CSARDEGLEYTDTQYF.

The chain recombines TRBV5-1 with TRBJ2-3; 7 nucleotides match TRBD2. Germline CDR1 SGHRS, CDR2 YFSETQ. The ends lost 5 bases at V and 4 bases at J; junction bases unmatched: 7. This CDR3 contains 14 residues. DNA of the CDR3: TGCGCCAGCAGGAATGGGCGGGAGTCAGATACGCAGTATTTT. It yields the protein CASRNGRESDTQYF.

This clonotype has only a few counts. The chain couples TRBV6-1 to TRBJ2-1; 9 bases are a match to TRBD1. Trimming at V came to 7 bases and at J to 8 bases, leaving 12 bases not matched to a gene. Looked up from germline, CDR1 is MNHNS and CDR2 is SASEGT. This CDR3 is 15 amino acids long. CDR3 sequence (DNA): TGTGCCAGCAACCCAAATTGGGACAGGGTTGATGAGCAGTTCTTC. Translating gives CASNPNWDRVDEQFF.

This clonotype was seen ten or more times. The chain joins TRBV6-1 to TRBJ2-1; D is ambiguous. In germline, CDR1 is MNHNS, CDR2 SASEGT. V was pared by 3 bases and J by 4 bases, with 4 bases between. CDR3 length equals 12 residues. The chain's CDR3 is CASSDGYNEQFF. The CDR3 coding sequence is TGTGCCAGCAGTGATGGTTACAATGAGCAGTTCTTC.